This T cell receptor beta chain was retrieved from a study of blood T cell repertoires in COVID-19. Study background: Sites in the United States, Italy and Spain provided acute and convalescent COVID-19 samples. From T cells, B-cell-depleted T cells, or PBMCs came the material, which was cDNA or gDNA.

Study processing details: Amplification of reference gene primers was used by the study to estimate nucleated cell counts. Sequencing was performed with immunoSEQ multiplex PCR; in TCRdb, only in-frame clones are kept and a portion is missing. V and J calls plus clone size are reproduced from that table; the DNA served to infer D and trimming. The table shows roughly 200,000 clones, with 75% to 90% occurring only once. Clinical history as reported by participants underpinned cohort assignment. CDR1 and CDR2 from the germline V gene are SGDLS and YYNGEE. The CDR3 runs 16 residues. V gave up 1 base and J gave up 4 bases, with 15 bases separating them.

The material sequenced was PBMCs or T cells enriched from blood (not recorded which). The chain uses TRBV9 and TRBJ2-1; D might be TRBD2 (6 bases). The TCR was taken from a woman between 35 and 50 years old with acute COVID-19. CDR3 residues: CASSVISGSGYNEQFF. CDR3 sequence (DNA): TGTGCCAGCAGCGTAATATCTGGGAGCGGGTACAATGAGCAGTTCTTC.